This T cell receptor (beta chain) was captured in a study of identical twins. This clonotype was detected ten times or more. TCRdb called the 5' RACE reads again in MiXCR, with one record for every CDR3 protein. The top ten clones hold approximately 0.94% of a sample with 690,000 or so distinct CDR3 sequences, roughly 8% of them seen once. The V end was cut by 2 bases, the J end by 5 bases, with 3 bases between. Germline CDR1 is SGHAT and CDR2 is FQNNGV. This CDR3 is 11 amino acids long. This sample was also put to use in a study of yellow fever vaccine responses in identical twins.

The receptor was derived from a woman between 18 and 29 years old in good health. Material for sequencing was PBMCs. This chain joins TRBV11-2 and TRBJ1-1; D gene ambiguous. In nucleotides, the CDR3 is TGTGCCAGCAGCTTAAAGACTGAAGCTTTCTTT. This codes for CASSLKTEAFF.